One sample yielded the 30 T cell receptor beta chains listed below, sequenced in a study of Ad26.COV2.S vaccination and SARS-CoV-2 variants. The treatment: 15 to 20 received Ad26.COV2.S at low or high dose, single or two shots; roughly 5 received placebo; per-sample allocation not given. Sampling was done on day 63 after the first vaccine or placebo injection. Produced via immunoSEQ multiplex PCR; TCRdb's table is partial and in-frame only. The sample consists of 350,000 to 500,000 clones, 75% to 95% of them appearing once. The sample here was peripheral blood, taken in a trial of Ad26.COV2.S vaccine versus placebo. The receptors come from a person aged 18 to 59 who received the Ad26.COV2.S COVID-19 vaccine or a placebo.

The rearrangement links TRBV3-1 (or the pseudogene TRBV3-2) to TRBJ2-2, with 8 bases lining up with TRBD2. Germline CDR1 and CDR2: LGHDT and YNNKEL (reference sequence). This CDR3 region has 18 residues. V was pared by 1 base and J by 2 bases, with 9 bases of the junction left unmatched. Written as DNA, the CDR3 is TGTGCCAGCAGCCAAGGGGGGGCGGGAGGTGCAAACACCGGGGAGCTGTTTTTT. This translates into CASSQGGAGGANTGELFF.

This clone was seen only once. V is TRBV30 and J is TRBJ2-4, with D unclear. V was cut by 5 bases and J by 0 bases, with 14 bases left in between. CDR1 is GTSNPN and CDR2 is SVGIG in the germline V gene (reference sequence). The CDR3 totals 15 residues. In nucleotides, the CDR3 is TGTGCCTGGTCTGAGACAATACTAGCCAAAAACATTCAGTACTTC. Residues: CAWSETILAKNIQYF. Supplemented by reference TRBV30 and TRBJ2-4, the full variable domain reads SQTIHQWPATLVQPVGSPLSLECTVEGTSNPNLYWYRQAAGRGLQLLFYSVGIGQISSEVPQNLSASRPQDRQFILSSKKLLLSDSGFYLCAWSETILAKNIQYFGAGTRLSVL.

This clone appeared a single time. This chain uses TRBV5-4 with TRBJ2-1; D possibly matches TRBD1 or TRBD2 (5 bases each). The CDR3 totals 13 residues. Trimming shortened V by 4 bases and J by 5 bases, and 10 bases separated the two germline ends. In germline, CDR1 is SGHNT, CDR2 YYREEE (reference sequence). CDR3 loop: CASSVRDDNEQFF. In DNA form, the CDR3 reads TGTGCCAGCAGCGTCCGGGACGACAATGAGCAGTTCTTC.

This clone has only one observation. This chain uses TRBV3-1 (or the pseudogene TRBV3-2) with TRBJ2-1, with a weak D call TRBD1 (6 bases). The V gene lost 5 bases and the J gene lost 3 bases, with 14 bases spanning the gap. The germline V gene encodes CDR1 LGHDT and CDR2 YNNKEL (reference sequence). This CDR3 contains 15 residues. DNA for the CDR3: TGTGCCAGCAGCGACCGGGACACCCACTACAATGAGCAGTTCTTC. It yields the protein CASSDRDTHYNEQFF.

In DNA form, the CDR3 reads TGTGCCAGCAGCTTGCTGGAAAACATTCAGTACTTC. The encoded protein is CASSLLENIQYF. The V gene is TRBV5-6, the J gene TRBJ2-4; D unresolved. V shed 1 base and J shed 5 bases, with 4 bases lying between them. The germline V gene encodes CDR1 SGHDT and CDR2 YYEEEE. This CDR3 contains 12 residues.

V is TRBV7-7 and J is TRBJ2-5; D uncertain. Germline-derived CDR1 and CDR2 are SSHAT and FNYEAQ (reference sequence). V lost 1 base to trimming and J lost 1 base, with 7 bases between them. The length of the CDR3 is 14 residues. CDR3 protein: CASSLGTFQETQYF. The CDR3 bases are TGTGCCAGCAGCTTAGGCACTTTCCAAGAGACCCAGTACTTC.

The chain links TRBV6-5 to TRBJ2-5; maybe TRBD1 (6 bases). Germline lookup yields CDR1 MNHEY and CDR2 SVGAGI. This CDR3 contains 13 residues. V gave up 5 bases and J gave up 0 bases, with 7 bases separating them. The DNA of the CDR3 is TGTGCCAGCAGTCGGACAGACCAAGAGACCCAGTACTTC. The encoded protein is CASSRTDQETQYF.

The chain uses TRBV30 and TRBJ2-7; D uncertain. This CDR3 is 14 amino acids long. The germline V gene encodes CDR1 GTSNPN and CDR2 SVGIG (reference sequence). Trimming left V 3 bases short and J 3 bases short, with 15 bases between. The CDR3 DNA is TGTGCCTGGAGAAAGGGCCTAAAGAACTACGAGCAGTACTTC. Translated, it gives CAWRKGLKNYEQYF.

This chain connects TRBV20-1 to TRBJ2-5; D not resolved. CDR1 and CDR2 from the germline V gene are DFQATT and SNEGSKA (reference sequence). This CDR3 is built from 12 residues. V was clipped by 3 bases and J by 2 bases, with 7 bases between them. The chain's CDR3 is CSASVQQETQYF. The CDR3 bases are TGCAGTGCTAGTGTTCAGCAAGAGACCCAGTACTTC.

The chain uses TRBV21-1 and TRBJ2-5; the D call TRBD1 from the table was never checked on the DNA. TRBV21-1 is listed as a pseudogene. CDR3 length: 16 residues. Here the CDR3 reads CASSTRTGVAAETQYF. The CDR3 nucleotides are TGTGCCAGCAGCACCCGGACAGGGGTGGCAGCAGAGACCCAGTACTTC.

CDR3 coding DNA: TGTGCCAGCAGTTTGGGTGGTTTCCACGAGCAGTACTTC. Translation gives CASSLGGFHEQYF. V gene TRBV12-3 or TRBV12-4 combines with J gene TRBJ2-7; no clear D gene. CDR3 size: 13 residues. Trimming removed 3 bases from V and 5 bases from J, with 11 bases in between.

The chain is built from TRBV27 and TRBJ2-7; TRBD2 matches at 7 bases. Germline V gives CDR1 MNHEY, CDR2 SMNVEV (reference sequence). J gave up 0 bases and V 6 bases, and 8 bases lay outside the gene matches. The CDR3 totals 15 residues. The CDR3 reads CASSFSGLSSYEQYF. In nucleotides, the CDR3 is TGTGCCAGCAGCTTTAGCGGGCTAAGCTCCTACGAGCAGTACTTC.

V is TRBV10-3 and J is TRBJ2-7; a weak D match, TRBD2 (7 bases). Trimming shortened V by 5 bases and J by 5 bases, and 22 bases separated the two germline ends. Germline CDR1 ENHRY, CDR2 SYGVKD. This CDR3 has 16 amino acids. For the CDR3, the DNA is TGTGCCATCAGTCCGTCCCTGGGGGGGCCCGTCGACGAGCAGTACTTC. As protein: CAISPSLGGPVDEQYF.

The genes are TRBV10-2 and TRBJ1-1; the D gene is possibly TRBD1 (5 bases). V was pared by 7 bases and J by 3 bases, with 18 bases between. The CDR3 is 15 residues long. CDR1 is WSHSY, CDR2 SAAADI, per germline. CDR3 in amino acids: CASKPIGGEDTEAFF. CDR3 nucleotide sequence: TGCGCCAGCAAGCCTATTGGGGGGGAGGACACTGAAGCTTTCTTT.

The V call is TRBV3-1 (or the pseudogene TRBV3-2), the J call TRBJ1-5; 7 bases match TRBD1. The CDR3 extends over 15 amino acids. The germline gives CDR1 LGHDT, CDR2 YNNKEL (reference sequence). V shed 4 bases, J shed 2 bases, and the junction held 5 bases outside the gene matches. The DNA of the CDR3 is TGTGCCAGCAGCCCGACAGGGCCAGGCAATCAGCCCCAGCATTTT. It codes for CASSPTGPGNQPQHF.

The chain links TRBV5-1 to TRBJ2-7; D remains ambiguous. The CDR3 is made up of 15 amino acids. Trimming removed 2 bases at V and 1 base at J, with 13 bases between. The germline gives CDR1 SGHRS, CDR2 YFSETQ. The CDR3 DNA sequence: TGCGCCAGCAGCTTAGTGGCAGGAAATTCCTACGAGCAGTACTTC. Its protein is CASSLVAGNSYEQYF.

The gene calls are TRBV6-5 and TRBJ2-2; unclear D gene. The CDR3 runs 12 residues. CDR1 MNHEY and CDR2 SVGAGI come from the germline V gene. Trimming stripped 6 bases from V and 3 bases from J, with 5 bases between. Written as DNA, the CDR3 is TGTGCCAGCAGAACCTACACCGGGGAGCTGTTTTTT. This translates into CASRTYTGELFF.

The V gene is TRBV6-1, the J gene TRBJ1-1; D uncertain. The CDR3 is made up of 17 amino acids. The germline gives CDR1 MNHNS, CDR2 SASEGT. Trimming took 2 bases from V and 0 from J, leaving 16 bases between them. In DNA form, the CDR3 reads TGTGCCAGCAGTGAAAGATCGGTGGGCAGGTTGAACACTGAAGCTTTCTTT. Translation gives CASSERSVGRLNTEAFF.

Here the CDR3 reads CASSFKREEWGEQYF. CDR3 nucleotide sequence: TGTGCCAGCAGTTTCAAGCGGGAGGAGTGGGGCGAGCAGTACTTC. The chain has TRBV27 and TRBJ2-7; 9 positions agree with TRBD2. Per the germline V gene, CDR1 is MNHEY and CDR2 is SMNVEV (reference sequence). The CDR3 runs 15 residues. V was pared by 3 bases and J by 6 bases, with 9 bases of the junction left unmatched.

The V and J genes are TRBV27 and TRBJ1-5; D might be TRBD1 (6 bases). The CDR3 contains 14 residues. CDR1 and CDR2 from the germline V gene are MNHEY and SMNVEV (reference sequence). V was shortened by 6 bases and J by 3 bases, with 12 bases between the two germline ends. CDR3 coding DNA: TGTGCCAGCAGCGAACAGGGCTTCAATCAGCCCCAGCATTTT. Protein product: CASSEQGFNQPQHF.

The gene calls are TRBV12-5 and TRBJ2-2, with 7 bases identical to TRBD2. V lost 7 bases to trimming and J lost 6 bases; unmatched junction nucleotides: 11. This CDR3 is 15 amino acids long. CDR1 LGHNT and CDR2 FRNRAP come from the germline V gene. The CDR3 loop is CASAGEAGVPGELFF. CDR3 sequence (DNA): TGTGCTAGTGCGGGGGAGGCGGGAGTCCCCGGGGAGCTGTTTTTT.

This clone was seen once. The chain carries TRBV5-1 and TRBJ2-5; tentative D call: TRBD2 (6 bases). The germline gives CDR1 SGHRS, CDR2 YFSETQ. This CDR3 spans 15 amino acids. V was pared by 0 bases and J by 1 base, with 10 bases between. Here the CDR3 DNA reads TGCGCCAGCAGCTTGGAAGGGAGGAGCCAAGAGACCCAGTACTTC. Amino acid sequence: CASSLEGRSQETQYF.

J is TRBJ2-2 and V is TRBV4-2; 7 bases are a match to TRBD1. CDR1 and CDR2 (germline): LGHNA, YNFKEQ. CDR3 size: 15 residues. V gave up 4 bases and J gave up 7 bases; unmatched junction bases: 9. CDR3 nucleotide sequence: TGTGCCAGCAGCCCCGACAGGGTTAGGAGCGGGGAGCTGTTTTTT. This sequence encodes CASSPDRVRSGELFF.

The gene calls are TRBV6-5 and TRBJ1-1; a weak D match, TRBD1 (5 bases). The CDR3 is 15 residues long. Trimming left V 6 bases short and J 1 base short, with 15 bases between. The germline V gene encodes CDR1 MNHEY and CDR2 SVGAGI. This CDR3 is CASRHSGGGNTEAFF. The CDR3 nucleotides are TGTGCCAGCAGGCATAGTGGGGGAGGGAACACTGAAGCTTTCTTT.

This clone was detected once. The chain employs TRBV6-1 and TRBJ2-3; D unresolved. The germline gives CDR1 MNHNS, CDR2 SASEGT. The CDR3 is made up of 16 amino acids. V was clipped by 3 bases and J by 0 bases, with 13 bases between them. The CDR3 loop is CASSDRAPTSTDTQYF. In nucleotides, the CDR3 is TGTGCCAGCAGTGACAGAGCGCCAACCAGCACAGATACGCAGTATTTT.

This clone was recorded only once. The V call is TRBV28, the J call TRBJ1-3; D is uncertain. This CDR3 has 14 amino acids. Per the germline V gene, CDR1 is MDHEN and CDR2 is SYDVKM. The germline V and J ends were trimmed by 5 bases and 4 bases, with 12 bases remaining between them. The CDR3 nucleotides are TGTGCCAGCAGTCTCGATTTGCCAGGAAACACCATATATTTT. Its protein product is CASSLDLPGNTIYF.

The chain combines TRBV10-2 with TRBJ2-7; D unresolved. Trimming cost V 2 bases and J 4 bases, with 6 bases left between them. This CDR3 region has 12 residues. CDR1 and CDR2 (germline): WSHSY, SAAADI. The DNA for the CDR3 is TGCGCCAGCAGTGAGAGTGTTTACGAGCAGTACTTC. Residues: CASSESVYEQYF.

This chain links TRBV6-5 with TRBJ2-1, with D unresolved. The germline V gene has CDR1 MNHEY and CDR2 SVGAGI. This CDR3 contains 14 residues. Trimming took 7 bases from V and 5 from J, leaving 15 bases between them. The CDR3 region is CASTTTSGHNEQFF. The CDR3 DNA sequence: TGTGCCAGCACCACCACGTCCGGACACAATGAGCAGTTCTTC.

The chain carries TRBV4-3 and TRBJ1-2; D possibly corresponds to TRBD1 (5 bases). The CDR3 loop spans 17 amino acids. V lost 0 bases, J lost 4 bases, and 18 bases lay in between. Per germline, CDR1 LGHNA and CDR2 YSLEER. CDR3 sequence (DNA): TGCGCCAGCAGCCAAGAGGGCAGGGAAGGTACTTTCTATGGCTACACCTTC. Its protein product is CASSQEGREGTFYGYTF.

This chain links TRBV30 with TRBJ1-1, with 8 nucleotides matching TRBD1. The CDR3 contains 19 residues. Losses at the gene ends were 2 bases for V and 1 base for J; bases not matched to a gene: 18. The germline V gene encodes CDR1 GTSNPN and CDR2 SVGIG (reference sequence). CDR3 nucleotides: TGTGCCTGGAGTTCGTGGACAGGGAGGGCGTCCCCGTCGAACACTGAAGCTTTCTTT. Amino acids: CAWSSWTGRASPSNTEAFF.